The 27 T cell receptor beta chains given below trace back to one sample, sequenced in a study of blood T cell repertoires in COVID-19. The assay was immunoSEQ multiplex PCR, and TCRdb's table has in-frame clones only and misses some. The table shows about 76,000 clones, with roughly three quarters occurring only once. The source material was peripheral blood. These receptors originate from a man aged 65 to 79 with acute or convalescent COVID-19.

The chain recombines TRBV29-1 with TRBJ2-1; D is perhaps TRBD2 (6 bases). From germline, CDR1 is SQVTM and CDR2 ANQGSEA. CDR3 length equals 12 residues. The V gene lost 5 bases and the J gene lost 9 bases, with 14 bases spanning the gap. The CDR3 DNA follows: TGCAGCGTTACCGGGAGTTACGGTGAGCAGTTCTTC. Its translation is CSVTGSYGEQFF.

V gene TRBV5-1 combines with J gene TRBJ1-1, with 7 bases that match TRBD1. The CDR3 covers 16 residues. The V gene end was trimmed by 0 bases and the J gene end by 1 base; junction bases not matched to a gene: 6. Germline V gene lookup returns CDR1 SGHRS and CDR2 YFSETQ. The CDR3 loop reads CASSLVPTGQNTEAFF. For the CDR3, the DNA is TGCGCCAGCAGCTTGGTCCCGACAGGGCAGAACACTGAAGCTTTCTTT.

The chain joins TRBV4-3 to TRBJ2-1, with 8 bases that match TRBD1. The CDR3 has 18 amino acids. The J segment lost 6 bases and the V segment lost 4 bases, leaving 17 bases of the junction unmatched. Germline-derived CDR1 and CDR2 are LGHNA and YSLEER. Written as DNA, the CDR3 is TGCGCCAGCAGCCTCCCTAACTTCAGGGGGCAGGGAATCAATGAGCAGTTCTTC. As protein: CASSLPNFRGQGINEQFF.

The chain is built from TRBV11-2 and TRBJ2-7, with 8 bases matching TRBD1. This CDR3 has 16 residues. The junction had 8 bases not matched to a gene; V was cut back by 0 bases and J by 4 bases. Per the germline V gene, CDR1 is SGHAT and CDR2 is FQNNGV. DNA of the CDR3: TGTGCCAGCAGCTTAGACCCCGGGACAGGCTCATACGAGCAGTACTTC. Translation: CASSLDPGTGSYEQYF.

V gene TRBV6-2 or TRBV6-3 combines with J gene TRBJ2-4; TRBD2 is a possible D gene (6 bases). Trimming removed 2 bases from V and 6 bases from J, with 20 bases in between. The CDR3 runs 17 residues. Looked up from germline, CDR1 is MNHEY and CDR2 is SVGEGT. The CDR3 is CASSYPTRTTKLNIQYF. The CDR3 nucleotides read TGTGCCAGCAGTTACCCCACTAGGACTACCAAGTTAAACATTCAGTACTTC.

V gene TRBV3-1 (or the pseudogene TRBV3-2) combines with J gene TRBJ2-3; 10 bases are shared with TRBD2. The CDR3 spans 14 residues. After removal of 3 bases from V and 5 bases from J, the junction contained 2 bases not matched to a gene. Germline CDR1 reads LGHDT; CDR2 reads YNNKEL (reference sequence). CDR3 in amino acids: CASSHRLAGDTQYF. The DNA for the CDR3 is TGTGCCAGCAGCCATAGACTAGCGGGAGATACGCAGTATTTT.

This clone occurred once. The V call is TRBV5-6, the J call TRBJ1-2; 8 positions match TRBD1. Germline V gene data show CDR1 as SGHDT and CDR2 as YYEEEE. V was pared by 4 bases and J by 6 bases, with 8 bases of the junction left unmatched. This CDR3 has 14 residues. As DNA, the CDR3 is TGTGCCAGCAGCGGGGACAGGTGGGAAGATGGCTACACCTTC. Its translation is CASSGDRWEDGYTF.

The chain employs TRBV9 and TRBJ2-1; a weak D match, TRBD1 (5 bases). Trimming removed 3 bases from V and 0 bases from J, with 10 bases in between. Germline values: CDR1 SGDLS, CDR2 YYNGEE. CDR3 length equals 15 residues. The CDR3 region has the DNA TGTGCCAGCAGCGCCACAGGCAACTCCTACAATGAGCAGTTCTTC. Encoded protein: CASSATGNSYNEQFF.

This chain connects TRBV5-1 to TRBJ2-1; D might be TRBD1 (5 bases). Germline CDR1 SGHRS, CDR2 YFSETQ. The CDR3 spans 12 residues. The V end lost 0 bases, the J end lost 7 bases, and 5 bases lay between the germline ends. The CDR3 nucleotides are TGCGCCAGCAGCTTGGAGGGGAATGAGCAGTTCTTC. Translated, it gives CASSLEGNEQFF. Complete variable domain (other parts from reference TRBV5-1 and TRBJ2-1): KAGVTQTPRYLIKTRGQQVTLSCSPISGHRSVSWYQQTPGQGLQFLFEYFSETQRNKGNFPGRFSGRQFSNSRSEMNVSTLELGDSALYLCASSLEGNEQFFGPGTRLTVL.

The J gene is TRBJ1-2, the V gene TRBV7-2, with a tentative D call TRBD1 (6 bases). Germline V gene sequence: CDR1 SGHTA, CDR2 FQGNSA. Trimming took off 5 bases at V and 4 bases at J, with 17 bases between the two ends. CDR3 length equals 15 residues. CDR3: CASSVPGEVGYGYTF. The DNA for the CDR3 is TGTGCCAGCAGCGTCCCAGGGGAAGTTGGCTATGGCTACACCTTC.

This chain connects TRBV10-2 to TRBJ1-2; 7 nucleotides align to TRBD1. The germline V gene has CDR1 WSHSY and CDR2 SAAADI. This CDR3 spans 14 amino acids. J was trimmed by 5 bases and V by 2 bases; bases with no gene match: 5. CDR3 bases: TGCGCCAGCAGTGAGGACCACAGGGGATATGGCTACACCTTC. It codes for CASSEDHRGYGYTF.

V usage is TRBV7-2 and J usage is TRBJ2-6; 11 bases line up with TRBD2. Germline V gene data show CDR1 as SGHTA and CDR2 as FQGNSA. The V segment lost 5 bases and the J segment 3 bases; nucleotides outside the gene matches: 3. The CDR3 runs 16 residues. CDR3 nucleotide sequence: TGTGCCAGCAGCGTCACTAGCGGGAGTGGGGCCAACGTCCTGACTTTC. Translation gives CASSVTSGSGANVLTF.

This clone was observed a few times. The V gene is TRBV2, the J gene TRBJ1-5, with a possible D match to TRBD1 (6 bases). Germline CDR1 reads SNHLY; CDR2 reads FYNNEI. The CDR3 extends over 15 amino acids. V lost 4 bases and J 3 bases, leaving 13 bases between the germline ends. The CDR3 is CASSASGTSNQPQHF. Written as DNA, the CDR3 is TGTGCCAGCAGTGCCTCCGGGACATCCAATCAGCCCCAGCATTTT.

The chain carries TRBV6-5 and TRBJ2-7; 10 nucleotides align to TRBD1. Per germline, CDR1 MNHEY and CDR2 SVGAGI. After removal of 2 bases from V and 2 bases from J, the junction contained 6 bases not matched to a gene. The CDR3 runs to 16 residues. CDR3 region: CASSYGQGDRAYEQYF. The CDR3 DNA sequence: TGTGCCAGCAGTTACGGACAGGGGGATCGGGCCTACGAGCAGTACTTC.

The chain links TRBV3-1 (or the pseudogene TRBV3-2) to TRBJ2-7, with 7 bases fitting TRBD1. The CDR3 totals 13 residues. The V gene end was trimmed by 5 bases and the J gene end by 7 bases; junction bases not matched to a gene: 8. Germline values: CDR1 LGHDT, CDR2 YNNKEL (reference sequence). The CDR3 DNA follows: TGTGCCAGCAGCATCGGGACAGCCATTGAGCAGTACTTC. Its protein is CASSIGTAIEQYF.

The chain links TRBV27 to TRBJ1-2; 7 nucleotides line up with TRBD1. Trimming removed 5 bases from V and 4 bases from J; junction bases left unmatched: 7. Germline values: CDR1 MNHEY, CDR2 SMNVEV (reference sequence). The CDR3 consists of 14 residues. CDR3 sequence: CASSPRQGFYGYTF. In DNA form, the CDR3 reads TGTGCCAGCAGTCCTCGACAGGGTTTCTATGGCTACACCTTC.

This clone was observed a few times. The CDR3 reads CASSELTDTEAFF. For the CDR3, the DNA is TGTGCCAGCAGTGAATTAACGGACACTGAAGCTTTCTTT. The genes are TRBV2 and TRBJ1-1; D remains ambiguous. This CDR3 has 13 residues. Trimming shortened V by 2 bases and J by 3 bases, and 7 bases separated the two germline ends. Looked up from germline, CDR1 is SNHLY and CDR2 is FYNNEI.

The rearrangement links TRBV6-5 to TRBJ1-4; the D gene is possibly TRBD1 (5 bases). Germline CDR1 reads MNHEY; CDR2 reads SVGAGI. V lost 7 bases and J lost 3, with 12 bases in between. This CDR3 comprises 14 residues. CDR3 protein: CASKTGEANEKLFF. The CDR3 DNA follows: TGTGCCAGCAAGACGGGGGAGGCTAATGAAAAACTGTTTTTT.

The chain has TRBV7-2 and TRBJ2-5, with 7 bases identical to TRBD2. The germline V gene encodes CDR1 SGHTA and CDR2 FQGNSA. The V and J ends lost 4 bases and 4 bases, in that order; junction bases with no gene match: 12. This CDR3 is built from 16 residues. The CDR3 sequence is CASSSLAGVTSETQYF. The CDR3 nucleotides are TGTGCCAGCAGCTCCTTGGCGGGAGTAACGTCAGAGACCCAGTACTTC.

This chain connects TRBV7-2 to TRBJ2-1, with D possibly TRBD2 on 6 matching bases. The V gene's germline CDR1 is SGHTA and CDR2 FQGNSA. The CDR3 covers 12 residues. V lost 5 bases, J lost 10 bases, and 12 bases lay in between. The CDR3 DNA follows: TGTGCCAGCAGCCAAGCGGGCAAGGAGCAGTTCTTC. It encodes CASSQAGKEQFF.

The gene calls are TRBV3-1 (or the pseudogene TRBV3-2) and TRBJ2-7, with TRBD2 identical over 8 bases. This CDR3 has 15 amino acids. Per germline, CDR1 LGHDT and CDR2 YNNKEL (reference sequence). J lost 6 bases, V lost 5 bases, and 12 bases had no gene match. The chain's CDR3 is CASSKVAGGLSEQYF. For the CDR3, the DNA is TGTGCCAGCAGCAAAGTGGCGGGAGGACTCTCCGAGCAGTACTTC.

The CDR3 DNA sequence: TGTGCCAGCAGCTTTGGTAACTTGCAACGGGAGACCCAGTACTTC. This encodes CASSFGNLQRETQYF. The rearrangement uses TRBV11-2 and TRBJ2-5, with unresolved D. V lost 3 bases and J 5 bases, leaving 16 bases between the germline ends. Germline V CDR1 and CDR2: SGHAT, FQNNGV. This CDR3 region has 15 residues.

V and J are TRBV19 and TRBJ2-6; D not resolved. Trimming cost V 5 bases and J 3 bases, with 5 bases left between them. The CDR3 sequence is 13 residues long. Per the germline V gene, CDR1 is LNHDA and CDR2 is SQIVND (reference sequence). The CDR3 coding sequence is TGTGCCAGTAGTCCCCATGGGGCCAACGTCCTGACTTTC. This sequence encodes CASSPHGANVLTF.

V usage is TRBV7-6 and J usage is TRBJ2-1; maybe TRBD1 (6 bases). This CDR3 spans 14 amino acids. V was pared by 7 bases and J by 4 bases, with 14 bases between. The V gene's germline CDR1 is SGHVS and CDR2 FNYEAQ. The CDR3 DNA is TGTGCCAGCATGGGCCAGGGGAGTTACAATGAGCAGTTCTTC. Protein product: CASMGQGSYNEQFF. The full variable domain, with the rest looked up from reference TRBV7-6 and TRBJ2-1, is GAGVSQSPRYKVTKRGQDVALRCDPISGHVSLYWYRQALGQGPEFLTYFNYEAQQDKSGLPNDRFSAERPEGSISTLTIQRTEQRDSAMYRCASMGQGSYNEQFFGPGTRLTVL.

This clone occurred once. The rearrangement uses TRBV5-1 and TRBJ2-3; D remains ambiguous. From germline, CDR1 is SGHRS and CDR2 YFSETQ. The V end was cut by 6 bases, the J end by 5 bases, with 22 bases between. The CDR3 is made up of 16 amino acids. The CDR3 nucleotides are TGCGCCAGCACAACTCCTCTAGACGGCCTAGTAGATACGCAGTATTTT. Its protein is CASTTPLDGLVDTQYF.

This clone has more than one count but fewer than ten. V usage is TRBV29-1 and J usage is TRBJ2-1, with 8 nucleotides matching TRBD1. J was trimmed by 3 bases and V by 0 bases; bases with no gene match: 7. CDR3 length equals 16 residues. CDR1 and CDR2 (germline): SQVTM, ANQGSEA. The chain's CDR3 is CSVEDIRTGGYNEQFF. The CDR3 DNA sequence: TGCAGCGTTGAAGATATAAGAACAGGGGGCTACAATGAGCAGTTCTTC.

The chain recombines TRBV29-1 with TRBJ2-7, with D perhaps matching TRBD2 (7 bases). The CDR3 loop spans 14 amino acids. The germline V gene encodes CDR1 SQVTM and CDR2 ANQGSEA. Trimming stripped 1 base from V and 3 bases from J, with 13 bases between. The CDR3 nucleotides are TGCAGCGTTGAAGGGGAGGGGGAAGGCTACGAGCAGTACTTC. Its protein product is CSVEGEGEGYEQYF.